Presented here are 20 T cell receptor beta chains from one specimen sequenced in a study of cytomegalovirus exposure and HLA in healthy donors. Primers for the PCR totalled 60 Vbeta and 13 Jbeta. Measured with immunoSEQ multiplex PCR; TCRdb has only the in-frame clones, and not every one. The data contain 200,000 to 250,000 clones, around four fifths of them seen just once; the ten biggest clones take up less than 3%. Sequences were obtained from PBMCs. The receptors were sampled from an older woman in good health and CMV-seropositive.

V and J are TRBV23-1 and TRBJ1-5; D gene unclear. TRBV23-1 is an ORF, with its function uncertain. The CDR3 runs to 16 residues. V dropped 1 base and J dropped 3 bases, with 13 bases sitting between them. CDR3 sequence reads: CASSQYEEGNNQPQHF. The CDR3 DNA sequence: TGCGCCAGCAGTCAATACGAGGAGGGAAACAATCAGCCCCAGCATTTT.

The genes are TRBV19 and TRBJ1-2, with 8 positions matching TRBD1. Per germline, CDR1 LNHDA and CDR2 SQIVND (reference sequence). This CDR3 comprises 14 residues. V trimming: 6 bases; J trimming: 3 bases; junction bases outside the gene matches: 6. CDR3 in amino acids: CASRPTGEDYGYTF. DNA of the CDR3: TGTGCCAGTAGACCGACAGGGGAAGACTATGGCTACACCTTC.

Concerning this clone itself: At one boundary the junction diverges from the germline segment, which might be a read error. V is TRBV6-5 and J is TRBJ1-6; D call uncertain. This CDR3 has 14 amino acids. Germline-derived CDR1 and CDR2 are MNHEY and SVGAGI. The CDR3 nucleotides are TGTACCAGCAGTAGAGGGTTCGCAGAGTCACCCCTCCACTTT. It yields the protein CTSSRGFAESPLHF.

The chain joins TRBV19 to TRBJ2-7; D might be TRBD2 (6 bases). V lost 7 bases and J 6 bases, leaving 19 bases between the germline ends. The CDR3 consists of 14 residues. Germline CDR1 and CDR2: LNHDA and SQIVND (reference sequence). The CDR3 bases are TGTGCCAGTATCCCCGGGGGAGGAAGTTCCGAGCAGTACTTC. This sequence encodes CASIPGGGSSEQYF. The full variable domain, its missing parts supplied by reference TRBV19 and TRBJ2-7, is DGGITQSPKYLFRKEGQNVTLSCEQNLNHDAMYWYRQDPGQGLRLIYYSQIVNDFQKGDIAEGYSVSREKKESFPLTVTSAQKNPTAFYLCASIPGGGSSEQYFGPGTRLTVT.

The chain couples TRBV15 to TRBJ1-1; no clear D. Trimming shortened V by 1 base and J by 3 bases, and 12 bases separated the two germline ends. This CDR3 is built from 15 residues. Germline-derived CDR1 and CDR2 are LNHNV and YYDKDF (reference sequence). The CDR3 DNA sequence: TGTGCCACCAGCAGAGGCTCAACCGGGGACACTGAAGCTTTCTTT. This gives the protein CATSRGSTGDTEAFF.

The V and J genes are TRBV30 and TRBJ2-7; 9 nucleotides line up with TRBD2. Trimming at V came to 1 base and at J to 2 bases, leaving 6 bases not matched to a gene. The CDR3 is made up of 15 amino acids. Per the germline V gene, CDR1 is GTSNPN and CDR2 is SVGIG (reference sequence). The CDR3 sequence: CAWSEQRGATYEQYF. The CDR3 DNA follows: TGTGCCTGGAGTGAGCAGCGGGGGGCCACCTACGAGCAGTACTTC.

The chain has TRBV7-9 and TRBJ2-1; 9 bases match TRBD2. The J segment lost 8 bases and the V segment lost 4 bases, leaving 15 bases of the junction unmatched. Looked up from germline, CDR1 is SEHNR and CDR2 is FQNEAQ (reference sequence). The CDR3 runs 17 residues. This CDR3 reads CASSSLWSSGSRYEQFF. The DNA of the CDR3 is TGTGCCAGCAGCTCCCTCTGGAGTAGCGGGAGTAGATATGAGCAGTTCTTC.

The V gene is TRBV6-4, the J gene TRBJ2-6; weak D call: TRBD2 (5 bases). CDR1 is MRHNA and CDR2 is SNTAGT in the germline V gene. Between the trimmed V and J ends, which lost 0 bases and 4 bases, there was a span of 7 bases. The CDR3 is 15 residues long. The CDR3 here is CASSDSRAGANVLTF. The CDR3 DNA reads TGTGCCAGCAGTGACTCGAGGGCGGGGGCCAACGTCCTGACTTTC.

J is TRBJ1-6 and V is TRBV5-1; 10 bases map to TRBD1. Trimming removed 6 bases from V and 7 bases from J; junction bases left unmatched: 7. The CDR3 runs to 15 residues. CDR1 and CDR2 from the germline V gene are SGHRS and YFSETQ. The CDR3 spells CASKARQGANSPLHF. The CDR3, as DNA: TGCGCCAGCAAAGCTAGACAGGGGGCCAATTCACCCCTCCACTTT.

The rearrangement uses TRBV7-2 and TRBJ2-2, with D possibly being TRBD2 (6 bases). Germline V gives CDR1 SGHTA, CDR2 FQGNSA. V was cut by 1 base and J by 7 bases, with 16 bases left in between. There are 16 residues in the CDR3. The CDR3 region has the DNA TGTGCCAGCAGCTTAGGCGGCACGGGAGTTAACGGGGAGCTGTTTTTT. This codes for CASSLGGTGVNGELFF. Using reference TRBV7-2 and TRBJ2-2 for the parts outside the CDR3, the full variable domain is GAGVSQSPSNKVTEKGKDVELRCDPISGHTALYWYRQSLGQGLEFLIYFQGNSAPDKSGLPSDRFSAERTGGSVSTLTIQRTQQEDSAVYLCASSLGGTGVNGELFFGEGSRLTVL.

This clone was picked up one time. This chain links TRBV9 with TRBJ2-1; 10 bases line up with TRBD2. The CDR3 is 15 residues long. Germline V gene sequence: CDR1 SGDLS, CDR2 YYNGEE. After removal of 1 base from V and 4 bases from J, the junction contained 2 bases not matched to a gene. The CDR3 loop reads CASSVLAGVYNEQFF. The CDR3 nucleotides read TGTGCCAGCAGCGTACTAGCGGGGGTTTACAATGAGCAGTTCTTC.

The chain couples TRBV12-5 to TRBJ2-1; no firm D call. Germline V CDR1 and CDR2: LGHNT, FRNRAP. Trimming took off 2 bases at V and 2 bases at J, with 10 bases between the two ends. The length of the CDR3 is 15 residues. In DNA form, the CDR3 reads TGTGCTAGTGGTTTGTGGGCAGTCACCTACAATGAGCAGTTCTTC. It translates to CASGLWAVTYNEQFF.

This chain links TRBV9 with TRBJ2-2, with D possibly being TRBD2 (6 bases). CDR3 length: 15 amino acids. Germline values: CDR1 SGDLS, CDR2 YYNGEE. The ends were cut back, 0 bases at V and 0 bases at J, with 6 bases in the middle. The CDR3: CASSVAGANTGELFF. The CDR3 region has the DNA TGTGCCAGCAGCGTAGCGGGGGCGAACACCGGGGAGCTGTTTTTT.

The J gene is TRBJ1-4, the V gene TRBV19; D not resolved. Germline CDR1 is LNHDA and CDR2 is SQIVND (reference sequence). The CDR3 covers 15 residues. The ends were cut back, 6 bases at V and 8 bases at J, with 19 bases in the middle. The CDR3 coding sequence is TGTGCCAGTAGCGACCGTGGAGGTTTTTCGGAAAAACTGTTTTTT. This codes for CASSDRGGFSEKLFF.

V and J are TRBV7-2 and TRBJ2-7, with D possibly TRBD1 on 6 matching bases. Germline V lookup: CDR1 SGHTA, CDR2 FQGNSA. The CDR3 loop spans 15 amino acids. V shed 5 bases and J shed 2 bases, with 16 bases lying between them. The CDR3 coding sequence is TGTGCCAGCAGCCTCGATCCGGGACAACCCTACGAGCAGTACTTC. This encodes CASSLDPGQPYEQYF. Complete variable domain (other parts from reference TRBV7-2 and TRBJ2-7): GAGVSQSPSNKVTEKGKDVELRCDPISGHTALYWYRQSLGQGLEFLIYFQGNSAPDKSGLPSDRFSAERTGGSVSTLTIQRTQQEDSAVYLCASSLDPGQPYEQYFGPGTRLTVT.

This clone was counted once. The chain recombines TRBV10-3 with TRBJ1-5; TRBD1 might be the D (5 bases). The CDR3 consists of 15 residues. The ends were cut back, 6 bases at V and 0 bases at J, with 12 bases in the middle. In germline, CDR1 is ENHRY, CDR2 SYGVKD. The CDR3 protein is CAIRASQDSNQPQHF. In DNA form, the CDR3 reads TGTGCCATCAGAGCCTCACAGGATAGCAATCAGCCCCAGCATTTT.

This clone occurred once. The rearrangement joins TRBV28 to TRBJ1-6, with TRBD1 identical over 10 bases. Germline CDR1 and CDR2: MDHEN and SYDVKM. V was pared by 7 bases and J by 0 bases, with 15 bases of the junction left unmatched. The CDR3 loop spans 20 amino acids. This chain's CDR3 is CASIHQPGQGPSSYNSPLHF. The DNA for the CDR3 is TGTGCCAGCATCCACCAACCGGGACAGGGGCCCAGCTCCTATAATTCACCCCTCCACTTT.

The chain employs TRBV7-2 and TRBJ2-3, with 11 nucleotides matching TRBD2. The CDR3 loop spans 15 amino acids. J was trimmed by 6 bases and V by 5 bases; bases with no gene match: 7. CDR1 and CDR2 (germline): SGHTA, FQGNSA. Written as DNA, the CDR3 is TGTGCCAGCAGCAAGGGACTAGCGGAAAAGGATACGCAGTATTTT. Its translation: CASSKGLAEKDTQYF.

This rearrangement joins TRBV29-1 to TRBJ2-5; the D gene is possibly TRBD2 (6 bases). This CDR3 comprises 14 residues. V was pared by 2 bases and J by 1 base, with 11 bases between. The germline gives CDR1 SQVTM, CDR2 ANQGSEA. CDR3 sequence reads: CSVEPSDLQETQYF. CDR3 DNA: TGCAGCGTTGAACCTAGCGACCTCCAAGAGACCCAGTACTTC.

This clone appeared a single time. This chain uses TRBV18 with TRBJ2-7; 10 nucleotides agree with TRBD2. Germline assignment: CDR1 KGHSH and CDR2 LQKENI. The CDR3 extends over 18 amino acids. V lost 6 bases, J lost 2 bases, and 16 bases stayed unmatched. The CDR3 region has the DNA TGTGCCAGCTCGGTTGACGACCCAGGGACTAGCGCGCCCTACGAGCAGTACTTC. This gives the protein CASSVDDPGTSAPYEQYF. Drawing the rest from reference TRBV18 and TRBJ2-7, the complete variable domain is NAGVMQNPRHLVRRRGQEARLRCSPMKGHSHVYWYRQLPEEGLKFMVYLQKENIIDESGMPKERFSAEFPKEGPSILRIQQVVRGDSAAYFCASSVDDPGTSAPYEQYFGPGTRLTVT.